Listed below are T cell receptor beta chains from one sample, sequenced in a study of CD8 T cells in Susac syndrome. TCRdb ran MiXCR on the immunoSEQ multiplex PCR reads and lists one entry per CDR3 protein. The sample includes about 430,000 distinct CDR3 sequences, about 85% of them seen just once. Sequenced material: CD8+ T cells from PBMCs. These receptors originate from a human donor with multiple sclerosis. CDR3s include the opening cysteine and the closing phenylalanine or tryptophan. A D gene is named only where the DNA matches it firmly. Clone size is stated in some rows and not others, as once, few, many or a class when expanded.

CDR3 DNA	CDR3 protein	D gene	V gene	J gene	clone size
TGTGCCAGCAGTTTACTGGGGGACCGTACCTACGAGCAGTACTTC	CASSLLGDRTYEQYF	.	TRBV27	TRBJ2-7	.
TGTGCCAGCAGTTACCCGACAGGGGGAGATTCACCCCTCCACTTT	CASSYPTGGDSPLHF	TRBD1	TRBV6-2/TRBV6-3	TRBJ1-6	.
TGTGCCAGCAGTGTTAGTGGTGAGCAGTTCTTC	CASSVSGEQFF	.	TRBV25-1	TRBJ2-1	.
TGTGCCAGCAGCTTAGATCCAGGCGGCACCGGGGAGCTGTTTTTT	CASSLDPGGTGELFF	.	TRBV7-8	TRBJ2-2	.
TGTGCCAGCAGTTTTCTCGGCCTTGGGGAGCCCCAGCATTTT	CASSFLGLGEPQHF	.	TRBV12-3/TRBV12-4	TRBJ1-5	once
TGTGCCAGCAGCCAAGATCTAGACAGACTAACCCGGGGAGCTTTCTTT	CASSQDLDRLTRGAFF	.	TRBV3-1	TRBJ1-1	.
TGTGCCACCAGCAGAGAGCCGGGACTACCGATCCCCCACGAGCAGTACTTC	CATSREPGLPIPHEQYF	TRBD2	TRBV15	TRBJ2-7	.
TGTGCCAGCAGCTCTACTAGCGGCCCCTCAGATACGCAGTATTTT	CASSSTSGPSDTQYF	TRBD2	TRBV12-3/TRBV12-4	TRBJ2-3	.
TGTGCCTGGAGAGGGACAATGAATGAGCAGTTCTTC	CAWRGTMNEQFF	.	TRBV30	TRBJ2-1	.
TGTGCCAGCAGGCCGACTAGCGGGAGTCCCCACGAGCAGTACTTC	CASRPTSGSPHEQYF	TRBD2	TRBV4-2	TRBJ2-7	once
TGTGCCAGCAGCCAAGGTCCCATCCCCCCCTACAATGAGCAGTTCTTC	CASSQGPIPPYNEQFF	.	TRBV3-1	TRBJ2-1	.
TGTGCCAGCAGCTTTGGGCCTAGCGGGAGGGTTAGCACAGATACGCAGTATTTT	CASSFGPSGRVSTDTQYF	TRBD2	TRBV5-4	TRBJ2-3	.
TGTGCCAGCAGTGAAGACACCGAGCAGTACTTC	CASSEDTEQYF	.	TRBV2	TRBJ2-7	.
TGCGCCAGCGGGCGGACCTCGTACGAGCAGTACTTC	CASGRTSYEQYF	.	TRBV10-1	TRBJ2-7	.
TGTGCCAGCAGTGCAGGACTAGCGGGGGCCTACGAGCAGTACTTC	CASSAGLAGAYEQYF	TRBD2	TRBV27	TRBJ2-7	few
TGTGCCAGCAGCCCGAGCGGGGCAGGGGCCTACGAGCAGTACTTC	CASSPSGAGAYEQYF	.	TRBV7-2	TRBJ2-7	.
TGTGCCAGCAGCTTAGGCTCGGGGGAGATCTACGAGCAGTACTTC	CASSLGSGEIYEQYF	.	TRBV7-9	TRBJ2-7	.
TGTGCCAGCAGCCAAGTGGAGAGAGGTGAGCAGTTCTTC	CASSQVERGEQFF	.	TRBV14	TRBJ2-1	.
TGCGCCAGCAGCCCGAGCCGGGAGAACAATCAGCCCCAGCATTTT	CASSPSRENNQPQHF	.	TRBV4-1	TRBJ1-5	once
TGTGCCAGCAGCTTTATCGATGTCGAGCAGTACTTC	CASSFIDVEQYF	.	TRBV5-5	TRBJ2-7	.
TGCGCCAGCAGCCAAGACGCCTCGGGGGGCGGTCAGCCCCAGCATTTT	CASSQDASGGGQPQHF	.	TRBV4-1	TRBJ1-5	.
TGTGCCAGCAGTTACTCGGTGAACACCGGGGAGCTGTTTTTT	CASSYSVNTGELFF	.	TRBV6-5	TRBJ2-2	.
TGCGCCAGCAGTAGAATGAGCAGGCCCGGATCCTACGAGCAGTACTTC	CASSRMSRPGSYEQYF	.	TRBV5-1	TRBJ2-7	.
TGTGCCATCAGTGAGACTGGACAGGACAATCAGCCCCAGCATTTT	CAISETGQDNQPQHF	TRBD1	TRBV10-3	TRBJ1-5	.
TGTGACCGTACGGAACTAGCGGGTGAACAAGAGACCCAGTACTTC	CDRTELAGEQETQYF	TRBD2	TRBV6-1	TRBJ2-5	few
TGTGCCACCAGTGATTTGAGTACCGTCGGGTCCTACGAGCAGTACTTC	CATSDLSTVGSYEQYF	.	TRBV24-1	TRBJ2-7	.
TGCGCCAGCAGCCAAGAGGGACAGCAGGAAGCTTTCTTT	CASSQEGQQEAFF	TRBD1	TRBV4-1	TRBJ1-1	.
TGTGCCAGCAGTGGAGAGGACTCCTACGAGCAGTACTTC	CASSGEDSYEQYF	.	TRBV25-1	TRBJ2-7	.
TGCAGTGCTAGAGATGCGACGGGAGGTCCCGAGCAGTACTTC	CSARDATGGPEQYF	TRBD2	TRBV20-1	TRBJ2-7	.
TGTGCCAGTAGTATAGGTGGGGGAAGCAATCAGCCCCAGCATTTT	CASSIGGGSNQPQHF	.	TRBV19	TRBJ1-5	few
TGCAGTGCCCCGACAGATTACTATGGCTACACCTTC	CSAPTDYYGYTF	.	TRBV20-1	TRBJ1-2	.
TGTGCCACCAGCAGAGCAGGGACAGAGAGCTCCTACGAGCAGTACTTC	CATSRAGTESSYEQYF	TRBD1	TRBV15	TRBJ2-7	.
TGTGCCAGCAGTGAGTCGAGGATAAATGAGCAGTTCTTC	CASSESRINEQFF	.	TRBV6-1	TRBJ2-1	.
TGTGCCAGCAGTTACTCGACAGGGGGGGATGAGCAGTTCTTC	CASSYSTGGDEQFF	TRBD1	TRBV6-5	TRBJ2-1	.
TGTGCCACCAGCAGAGCGACAGGGGACAATGAGCAGTTCTTC	CATSRATGDNEQFF	TRBD1	TRBV15	TRBJ2-1	.
TGTGCCAGCAGTTTCCTGATGAACACTGAAGCTTTCTTT	CASSFLMNTEAFF	.	TRBV12-3/TRBV12-4	TRBJ1-1	.
TGTGCCAGCAGTTTGGCAGCCACTATGAACACTGAAGCTTTCTTT	CASSLAATMNTEAFF	.	TRBV27	TRBJ1-1	.
TGCAGTGCTAGGCACAGCTATGGCTACACCTTC	CSARHSYGYTF	.	TRBV20-1	TRBJ1-2	.
TGTGCCAGTAGTCTTGACAGGGAAGACTATGGCTACACCTTC	CASSLDREDYGYTF	TRBD1	TRBV19	TRBJ1-2	.
TGCAGTGCTAGAGACAGGGGCACCTACGAGCAGTACTTC	CSARDRGTYEQYF	.	TRBV20-1	TRBJ2-7	.
TGTGCCAGTAGTCCACAGGGGGCTGGTAATCAGCCCCAGCATTTT	CASSPQGAGNQPQHF	TRBD1	TRBV19	TRBJ1-5	.